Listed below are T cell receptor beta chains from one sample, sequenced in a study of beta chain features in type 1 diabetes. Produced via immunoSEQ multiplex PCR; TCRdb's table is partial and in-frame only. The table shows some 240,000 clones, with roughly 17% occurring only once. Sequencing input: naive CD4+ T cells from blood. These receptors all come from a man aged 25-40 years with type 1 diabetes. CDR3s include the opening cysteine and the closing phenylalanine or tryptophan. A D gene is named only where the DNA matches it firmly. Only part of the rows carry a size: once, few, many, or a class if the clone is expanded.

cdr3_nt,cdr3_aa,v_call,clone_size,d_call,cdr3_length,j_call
TGCGCCAGCAGCCCCGGAGGTCAGGGGAGAGATGAAAAACTGTTTTTT,CASSPGGQGRDEKLFF,TRBV5-1,few,NA,16,TRBJ1-4
TGTGCCACCATCCTCTCGGTCAACTATGGCTACACCTTC,CATILSVNYGYTF,TRBV15,NA,NA,13,TRBJ1-2
TGTGCCAGCAGCGAAGGGTTTGGCTACACCTTC,CASSEGFGYTF,TRBV7-9,few,NA,11,TRBJ1-2
TGCGCCAGCAGCCAAGATGCCCTAGCGGGAGAAGAGACCCAGTACTTC,CASSQDALAGEETQYF,TRBV4-1,NA,TRBD2,16,TRBJ2-5
TGTGCCAGTAGTATTGGGAGCGGATCCAAAAACATTCAGTACTTC,CASSIGSGSKNIQYF,TRBV19,NA,NA,15,TRBJ2-4
TGTGCCAGCAGCGCGGACGTCACCGCACATGAAAAACTGTTTTTT,CASSADVTAHEKLFF,TRBV7-3,NA,NA,15,TRBJ1-4
TGTGCCAGCAGCCGCGAGGGACAAGGGGGAGGCTACGAGCAGTACTTC,CASSREGQGGGYEQYF,TRBV14,NA,NA,16,TRBJ2-7
TGCGCCAGCAGCTTGGCAGCATTGGGGACTGAAGCTTTCTTT,CASSLAALGTEAFF,TRBV5-1,NA,NA,14,TRBJ1-1
TGTGCCTGGAGTGCCTTCGGAGGGCGGGGAGATACGCAGTATTTT,CAWSAFGGRGDTQYF,TRBV30,few,NA,15,TRBJ2-3
TGTGCCAGCAGTCAGGGTATGAGTGAGACCCAGTACTTC,CASSQGMSETQYF,TRBV7-9,few,NA,13,TRBJ2-5
TGTGCCTGGAGTGTACTACAGGGAGATACTGAAGCTTTCTTT,CAWSVLQGDTEAFF,TRBV30,NA,NA,14,TRBJ1-1
TGTGCCAGCACCCTCCAAGAGACCCAGTACTTC,CASTLQETQYF,TRBV2,NA,NA,11,TRBJ2-5
TGTGCCAGCAAGGACGACATTCAGTACTTC,CASKDDIQYF,TRBV28,few,NA,10,TRBJ2-4
TGCGCCAGCATCGGGGTAACCTACAATGAGCAGTTCTTC,CASIGVTYNEQFF,TRBV5-1,NA,NA,13,TRBJ2-1
TGTGCCAGCAGCTTAGATATCGCAAACAAGCAGTACTTC,CASSLDIANKQYF,TRBV11-2,few,NA,13,TRBJ2-7
TGTGCCAGCAGCCCTAGCGGGACTGAGCAGTTCTTC,CASSPSGTEQFF,TRBV5-4,few,TRBD2,12,TRBJ2-1
TGCAGCGTTGAGCTTTACGGGGCTGAGCAGTTCTTC,CSVELYGAEQFF,TRBV29-1,few,NA,12,TRBJ2-1
TGCGCCAGCAGCTCCGGGACAGGGAACACTGAAGCTTTCTTT,CASSSGTGNTEAFF,TRBV5-1,NA,TRBD1,14,TRBJ1-1
TGTGCCAGCACAATGCGGAACCAGCAGTTCTTC,CASTMRNQQFF,TRBV2,few,NA,11,TRBJ2-1
TGTGCCAGCAGCTTAGGTCGGGGGTCCTACGAGCAGTACTTC,CASSLGRGSYEQYF,TRBV7-9,few,NA,14,TRBJ2-7
TGTGCCAGCAGCTTCCACGGCGGGGGCCAAGAGACCCAGTACTTC,CASSFHGGGQETQYF,TRBV11-1,NA,TRBD2,15,TRBJ2-5
TGTGCCAGCAGATCGACAGCCGACACTGAAGCTTTCTTT,CASRSTADTEAFF,TRBV2,few,NA,13,TRBJ1-1
TGCAGCGTTGGTGGGAGGAGCACAGATACGCAGTATTTT,CSVGGRSTDTQYF,TRBV29-1,few,NA,13,TRBJ2-3
TGTGCCAGCTCACCGGGGACTAGCGAGCAAGAGACCCAGTACTTC,CASSPGTSEQETQYF,TRBV18,NA,TRBD2,15,TRBJ2-5
TGCAGCTCGTACACAGGAGTCGGCACTGAAGCTTTCTTT,CSSYTGVGTEAFF,TRBV29-1,few,NA,13,TRBJ1-1
TGTGCCAGCAGCCGTACCCAAGGCGGCACTGCTGCTTATGGCTACACCTTC,CASSRTQGGTAAYGYTF,TRBV7-2,few,NA,17,TRBJ1-2
TGTGCCATCAGTGAGGGGAACATTCAGTACTTC,CAISEGNIQYF,TRBV10-3,NA,NA,11,TRBJ2-4
TGTGCCAGCAGCTCCTCTAGGGACAATGAGCAGTTCTTC,CASSSSRDNEQFF,TRBV7-2,NA,NA,13,TRBJ2-1